These T cell receptor beta chains were read from a single sample in a study of regulatory T cells in long-lasting Graves disease. TCRdb processed the multiplex PCR reads anew with MiXCR; each CDR3 protein has one entry. The table records roughly 500,000 distinct CDR3 sequences, under 25% of them present only once. This specimen consisted of peripheral blood mononuclear cells (PBMCs), obtained when the disease was refractory, from a patient treated with antithyroid drugs. These receptors were collected from a female donor with Graves disease. Each CDR3 is given with its conserved first and last residue. A D gene is named only where the DNA matches it firmly. Clone size is not always given. Where it is, it says once, few, many or a class for expanded clones.

d_call j_call v_call clone_size cdr3_nt cdr3_aa
TRBD1 TRBJ1-3 TRBV10-3 few TGTGCCATCAGTCGGGACAGCGGAAACACCATATATTTT CAISRDSGNTIYF
. TRBJ2-7 TRBV10-3 . TGTGCCATCAGTGACTCCGGGACGGCCTACGAGCAGTACTTC CAISDSGTAYEQYF
TRBD1 TRBJ1-1 TRBV28 many TGTGCCAGCAGTTCCGGACAGGGTGGGGCTTTCTTT CASSSGQGGAFF
TRBD1 TRBJ1-2 TRBV6-1 few TGTGCCAGCAGGAAGGGACAGGGAGGAGACTATGGCTACACCTTC CASRKGQGGDYGYTF
TRBD2 TRBJ2-7 TRBV7-6 . TGTGCCAGCAGCTTAACGCGCGGGGGTCTGGTTGCGGGGGGCGAGCAGTACTTC CASSLTRGGLVAGGEQYF
. TRBJ1-6 TRBV6-5 many TGTGCCAGCAGTTTCGGGGAGATGACTGGTTCACCCCTCCACTTT CASSFGEMTGSPLHF
. TRBJ2-6 TRBV6-1 few TGTGCCAGCAGAGGGTGGGAAGTGAAGGGTAGGGGGGCCAACGTCCTGACTTTC CASRGWEVKGRGANVLTF
. TRBJ1-4 TRBV9 . TGTGCCAGCAGCATCACAGGGACAACTAATGAAAAACTGTTTTTT CASSITGTTNEKLFF
TRBD1 TRBJ2-7 TRBV5-5 . TGTGCCAGCAGGCCCCCGGGACAGGGGTTCTACGAGCAGTACTTC CASRPPGQGFYEQYF
. TRBJ1-2 TRBV25-1 few TGTGCCAGCAGTGGGGCAGGGGTATTCTATGGCTACACCTTC CASSGAGVFYGYTF
TRBD1 TRBJ1-6 TRBV3-1 many TGTGCCAGCAGCCAACGGACAGGGCAAAATTCACCCCTCCACTTT CASSQRTGQNSPLHF